A selection of T cell receptor beta chains follows, all from one sample in a study of T cells in Graves' hyperthyroidism and ophthalmopathy. One entry per CDR3 protein results from TCRdb running MiXCR on the multiplex PCR reads. The table records 600,000 to 700,000 distinct CDR3 sequences, 45% of them present only once. Sequencing was carried out using peripheral blood or thyroid tissue (not recorded which). The receptors stem from an adult man with Graves' disease, either hyperthyroidism or ophthalmopathy (not recorded which). Each CDR3 is given with its conserved first and last residue. The D gene is left open where the match is weak. Size is stated for part of the rows, as once, few or many counts, or as a class when the clone is expanded.

d_gene | j_gene | v_gene | abundance | CDR3nt | CDR3aa
. | TRBJ1-1 | TRBV12-3/TRBV12-4 | few | TGTGCCAGCAGTTCCATGCAGAACACTGAAGCTTTCTTT | CASSSMQNTEAFF
. | TRBJ1-4 | TRBV5-6 | many | TGTGCCAGCAGCCCTTTCAGGGATGAAAAACTGTTTTTT | CASSPFRDEKLFF
TRBD1 | TRBJ1-2 | TRBV7-8 | many | TGTGCCAGCAGCTTATCTCCAGGGGGCTTAGGCTACACCTTC | CASSLSPGGLGYTF
. | TRBJ1-1 | TRBV7-9 | . | TGTGCCAGCAGCTCCGGGGGGGGGAACACTGAAGCTTTCTTT | CASSSGGGNTEAFF
. | TRBJ2-7 | TRBV20-1 | . | TGCAGTGCTATATCGCCGGAACAGTACTTC | CSAISPEQYF
. | TRBJ1-4 | TRBV19 | many | TGTGCCAGCCGGGACGTTGAAAAACTGTTTTTT | CASRDVEKLFF
TRBD1 | TRBJ2-7 | TRBV6-5 | few | TGTGCCAGCAGTAGCCCGGGACAGGGGCGGGGTGAGCAGTACTTC | CASSSPGQGRGEQYF
TRBD1 | TRBJ1-3 | TRBV6-5 | few | TGTGCCAGCGGTATGGACAGGGCTGGAAACACCATATATTTT | CASGMDRAGNTIYF
. | TRBJ2-7 | TRBV7-2 | many | TGTGCCAGCAGCTTTGAACGGCTCTTGGGAGAGCAGTACTTC | CASSFERLLGEQYF
. | TRBJ1-5 | TRBV10-3 | . | TGTGCCATCAGTGAGTCTCGGTACAGCTGGCGGCAGCCCCAGCATTTT | CAISESRYSWRQPQHF
TRBD1 | TRBJ1-4 | TRBV7-2 | few | TGTGCCAGCAGCGCCACCGGGACAGTTGGTGAAAAACTGTTTTTT | CASSATGTVGEKLFF
. | TRBJ2-5 | TRBV10-2 | few | TGCGCCAGCAGTGGATTAGGACAGAACCAAGAGACCCAGTACTTC | CASSGLGQNQETQYF
. | TRBJ1-1 | TRBV6-1 | . | TGTGCCAGCAGGCAGGGAGAAGGCACTGAAGCTTTCTTT | CASRQGEGTEAFF
. | TRBJ1-1 | TRBV20-1 | few | TGCAGTGCTAGGGTCCGTCAGTTGAACACTGAAGCTTTCTTT | CSARVRQLNTEAFF
. | TRBJ1-3 | TRBV10-3 | . | TGTGCCATCAGTGAGGACCCAGGGATCTCTGGAAACACCATATATTTT | CAISEDPGISGNTIYF
. | TRBJ1-6 | TRBV2 | once | TGTGCCAGCAGTGAAGCGAAGTATTATAATTCACCCCTCCACTTT | CASSEAKYYNSPLHF
. | TRBJ2-7 | TRBV10-3 | many | TGTGCCATCAGTGACGCATCCTACGAGCAGTACTTC | CAISDASYEQYF
. | TRBJ1-6 | TRBV29-1 | . | TGCAGCTTGGCCAGGGGCGGTTCACCCCTCCACTTT | CSLARGGSPLHF
. | TRBJ1-1 | TRBV9 | many | TGTGCCAGCAGCGTAGCGGTGGGAGTGGGCACTGAAGCTTTCTTT | CASSVAVGVGTEAFF
TRBD2 | TRBJ2-5 | TRBV7-2 | many | TGTGCCAGCAGCTTAAGGGAGGGGACCCAGTACTTC | CASSLREGTQYF
. | TRBJ2-7 | TRBV15 | many | TGTGCCACCAGCAGAGATCGGCTCTACGAGCAGTACTTC | CATSRDRLYEQYF
. | TRBJ1-4 | TRBV20-1 | . | TGCAGTGCTAGAGCAGGGGCGCGTGAAAAACTGTTTTTT | CSARAGAREKLFF
. | TRBJ1-3 | TRBV10-3 | . | TGTGCCAGCACCTCGACAGGCTGGGGAAACACCATATATTTT | CASTSTGWGNTIYF
. | TRBJ1-3 | TRBV6-1 | . | TGTGCCAGCAGGAGTATTGGAAACACCATATATTTT | CASRSIGNTIYF
. | TRBJ2-2 | TRBV5-1 | . | TGCGCCAGCAGCTTGACTAGTCCCTTGACCGGGGAGCTGTTTTTT | CASSLTSPLTGELFF
. | TRBJ1-2 | TRBV12-3/TRBV12-4 | . | TGTGCCAGCAGTTTAGGAATTGTCGATGGCTACACCTTC | CASSLGIVDGYTF
. | TRBJ2-7 | TRBV7-8 | . | TGTGCCAGCTCATACGCCGGGACCTCCTACGAGCAGTACTTC | CASSYAGTSYEQYF
TRBD1 | TRBJ1-6 | TRBV5-8 | many | TGTGCCAGCAGCCACCCCGAGCAGGGGGGTTCACCCCTCCACTTT | CASSHPEQGGSPLHF
. | TRBJ1-2 | TRBV19 | few | TGTGCCAGTAGTATACAAAGCTATGGCTACACCTTC | CASSIQSYGYTF
TRBD1 | TRBJ1-2 | TRBV20-1 | few | TGCAGTGCTAGGGGGGACAGGGAAGCCTATGGCTACACCTTC | CSARGDREAYGYTF
. | TRBJ2-7 | TRBV7-2 | many | TGTGCCAGCAGCTTTTACGGCCAGGGGTCTTACGAGCAGTACTTC | CASSFYGQGSYEQYF
. | TRBJ1-1 | TRBV29-1 | many | TGCAGCGTTATAAACACTGAAGCTTTCTTT | CSVINTEAFF
TRBD1 | TRBJ2-7 | TRBV12-3/TRBV12-4 | few | TGTGCCAGCAGCCGAGACAGGGCAGAAGAGCAGTACTTC | CASSRDRAEEQYF
. | TRBJ2-5 | TRBV6-6 | . | TGTGCCAGCAGTCCCCGGTACTTC | CASSPRYF
. | TRBJ1-1 | TRBV7-2 | . | TGTGCCAGCAGCTTAGATGGTGCAGGATGGAGCACTGAAGCTTTCTTT | CASSLDGAGWSTEAFF
TRBD1 | TRBJ1-6 | TRBV4-2 | few | TGTGCCAGCAGCCAAGAGGGCGGGACAGCTAATTCACCCCTCCACTTT | CASSQEGGTANSPLHF
TRBD1 | TRBJ1-5 | TRBV7-2 | . | TGTGCCGGCGGCCGGGACAGGGGGGGAGCCCAGCATTTT | CAGGRDRGGAQHF
TRBD2 | TRBJ2-5 | TRBV7-8 | . | TGTGCCAGCAGCCCAGTTAGCGGGACACAAGAGACCCAGTACTTC | CASSPVSGTQETQYF